These 6 T cell receptor beta chains originate from one sample sequenced in a study of blood T cell repertoires in COVID-19. TCRdb's table, derived via immunoSEQ multiplex PCR, lists solely in-frame clones and lacks some. The profile shows 110,000 to 150,000 clones, under 85% of them singletons. Input material: peripheral blood. Receptor source: a human donor in a cohort sampled during active COVID-19.

This chain links TRBV6-5 with TRBJ1-5; TRBD1 matches 11 bases. The CDR3 spans 15 residues. From germline, CDR1 is MNHEY and CDR2 SVGAGI. The V segment lost 0 bases and the J segment 7 bases; nucleotides outside the gene matches: 2. The CDR3 sequence: CASSYSGTGGQPQHF. In nucleotides, the CDR3 is TGTGCCAGCAGTTACTCTGGGACAGGGGGGCAGCCCCAGCATTTT.

The sample holds a few counts of this clone. This chain joins TRBV4-1 and TRBJ2-7; 9 bases are a match to TRBD1. The CDR3 has 15 amino acids. In germline, CDR1 is MGHRA, CDR2 YSYEKL. V shed 2 bases and J 3 bases; nucleotides not matched to a gene: 5. CDR3 nucleotides: TGCGCCAGCAGCCAACCCGGACAGGGGTACTACGAGCAGTACTTC. Translating it yields CASSQPGQGYYEQYF.

In nucleotides, the CDR3 is TGTGCCAGCAGCTTGGCCGGACAGGGCTTCACTGAAGCTTTCTTT. This sequence encodes CASSLAGQGFTEAFF. The chain has TRBV5-4 and TRBJ1-1; 8 nucleotides match TRBD1. This CDR3 spans 15 amino acids. Per germline, CDR1 SGHNT and CDR2 YYREEE (reference sequence). V was pared by 0 bases and J by 4 bases, with 5 bases of the junction left unmatched. Based on the CDR3 plus reference TRBV5-4 and TRBJ1-1, the full variable domain is ETGVTQSPTHLIKTRGQQVTLRCSSQSGHNTVSWYQQALGQGPQFIFQYYREEENGRGNFPPRFSGLQFPNYSSELNVNALELDDSALYLCASSLAGQGFTEAFFGQGTRLTVV.

V and J are TRBV6-1 and TRBJ2-7; 9 bases match TRBD1. V shed 3 bases and J 1 base; nucleotides not matched to a gene: 4. This CDR3 is 15 amino acids long. Germline CDR1 and CDR2: MNHNS and SASEGT. CDR3 nucleotide sequence: TGTGCCAGCAGTGACCGGACAGGGGTATCCTACGAGCAGTACTTC. Protein: CASSDRTGVSYEQYF.

This clone was detected only once. The rearrangement links TRBV7-9 to TRBJ2-3, with TRBD1 matching over 7 bases. Germline CDR1 is SEHNR and CDR2 is FQNEAQ (reference sequence). The CDR3 loop spans 15 amino acids. V shed 5 bases and J 8 bases; nucleotides not matched to a gene: 13. The DNA of the CDR3 is TGTGCCAGCAGCCGGGACAGTCGCACTGGGGGTACGCAGTATTTT. Translating it yields CASSRDSRTGGTQYF. Full variable domain (remainder filled in from reference TRBV7-9 and TRBJ2-3): DTGVSQNPRHKITKRGQNVTFRCDPISEHNRLYWYRQTLGQGPEFLTYFQNEAQLEKSRLLSDRFSAERPKGSFSTLEIQRTEQGDSAMYLCASSRDSRTGGTQYFGPGTRLTVL.

The chain uses TRBV7-6 and TRBJ1-4; D is ambiguous. This CDR3 spans 16 amino acids. Between the trimmed V and J ends, which lost 2 bases and 0 bases, there was a span of 10 bases. The germline V gene encodes CDR1 SGHVS and CDR2 FNYEAQ. The DNA of the CDR3 is TGTGCCAGCAGCTTATTTGAGGTTGCAACTAATGAAAAACTGTTTTTT. This translates into CASSLFEVATNEKLFF.